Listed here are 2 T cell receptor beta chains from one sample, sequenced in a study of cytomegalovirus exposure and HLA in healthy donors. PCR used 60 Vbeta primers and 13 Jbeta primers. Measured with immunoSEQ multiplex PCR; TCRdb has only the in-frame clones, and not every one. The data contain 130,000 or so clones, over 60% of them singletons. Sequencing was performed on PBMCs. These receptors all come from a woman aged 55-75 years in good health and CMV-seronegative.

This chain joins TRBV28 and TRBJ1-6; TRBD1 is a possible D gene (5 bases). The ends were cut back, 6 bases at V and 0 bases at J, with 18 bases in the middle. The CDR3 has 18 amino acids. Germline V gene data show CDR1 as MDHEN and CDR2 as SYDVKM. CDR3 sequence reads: CASRGRGWGISYNSPLHF. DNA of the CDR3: TGTGCCAGCAGGGGCCGGGGGTGGGGAATCTCCTATAATTCACCCCTCCACTTT.

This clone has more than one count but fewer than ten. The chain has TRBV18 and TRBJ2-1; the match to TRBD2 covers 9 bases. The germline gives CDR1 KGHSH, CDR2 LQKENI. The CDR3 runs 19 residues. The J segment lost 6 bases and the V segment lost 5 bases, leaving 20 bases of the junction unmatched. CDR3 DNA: TGTGCCAGCTCATTCTCCCGGGACACCTCCGGGACTAGCCGCAATGAGCAGTTCTTC. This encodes CASSFSRDTSGTSRNEQFF.